The 18 T cell receptor beta chains reported below all come from one sample, sequenced in a study of shared clonotypes between healthy human individuals. Repertoires were generated with immunoSEQ multiplex PCR, while TCRdb's copy carries only in-frame clones and drops some. The sample shows about 2.2 million clones, 93% of them seen only once. Cells designated naive CD8 were CD45RO-negative and were positively selected for CCR7, with terminally differentiated effector memory CD45RA+ cells excluded. Sequencing input: naive CD8+ T cells from PBMCs. The receptors were sampled from a man between 18 and 29 years old in good health. Some clones in this sample may be carry-over from other donors' samples.

This clone was observed once. The rearrangement uses TRBV7-8 and TRBJ2-1, with 7 bases aligning to TRBD2. Germline values: CDR1 SGHVS, CDR2 FQNEAQ. V was clipped by 1 base and J by 6 bases; unmatched bases: 3. This CDR3 spans 14 amino acids. CDR3 amino acids: CASSLGGRVNEQFF. The DNA for the CDR3 is TGTGCCAGCAGCTTAGGGGGGAGGGTCAATGAGCAGTTCTTC.

The chain carries TRBV28 and TRBJ2-7; 9 bases are shared with TRBD1. Germline trimming cut 6 bases from V and 0 bases from J; bases unmatched to any gene: 3. This CDR3 contains 14 residues. The germline V gene encodes CDR1 MDHEN and CDR2 SYDVKM. CDR3 coding DNA: TGTGCCAGCAGAGGACAGGGGCGCTCCTACGAGCAGTACTTC. Amino acids: CASRGQGRSYEQYF.

This sequence joins TRBV27 and TRBJ1-5, with 7 nucleotides matching TRBD1. CDR1 MNHEY and CDR2 SMNVEV come from the germline V gene (reference sequence). The trim removed 0 bases at V and 7 bases at J, leaving 3 bases unmatched. This CDR3 is 14 amino acids long. As DNA, the CDR3 is TGTGCCAGCAGTTTATCAACAGGGGTCCAGCCCCAGCATTTT. This gives the protein CASSLSTGVQPQHF.

The chain employs TRBV5-4 and TRBJ2-3; TRBD2 matches at 16 bases. The CDR3 runs to 18 residues. Germline V gene data show CDR1 as SGHNT and CDR2 as YYREEE (reference sequence). V was pared by 0 bases and J by 3 bases, with 4 bases of the junction left unmatched. The CDR3 DNA is TGTGCCAGCAGCTTGGATGGGACTAGCGGGAGGGCGACAGATACGCAGTATTTT. It encodes CASSLDGTSGRATDTQYF.

The gene calls are TRBV4-2 and TRBJ2-1, with D tentatively TRBD1 or TRBD2 (5 bases each). Germline-derived CDR1 and CDR2 are LGHNA and YNFKEQ. This CDR3 is 16 amino acids long. Trimming took off 6 bases at V and 3 bases at J, with 18 bases between the two ends. CDR3 nucleotides: TGTGCCAGCAGTGCATCTGAGGGGCACAACTACAATGAGCAGTTCTTC. This codes for CASSASEGHNYNEQFF.

The J gene is TRBJ2-7, the V gene TRBV28; 15 nucleotides agree with TRBD2. There are 16 residues in the CDR3. V trimming: 4 bases; J trimming: 6 bases; junction bases outside the gene matches: 7. The V gene's germline CDR1 is MDHEN and CDR2 SYDVKM. The CDR3 DNA sequence: TGTGCCAGCAGTTCCTTCGGACTAGCGGGAGGGGGCGAGCAGTACTTC. As protein: CASSSFGLAGGGEQYF.

The chain uses TRBV14 and TRBJ2-7; 7 positions match TRBD1. CDR3 length: 13 residues. J lost 7 bases, V lost 5 bases, and 8 bases had no gene match. The germline V gene has CDR1 SGHDN and CDR2 FVKESK. CDR3 coding DNA: TGTGCCAGCAGCACCTCCGGGACAGATGAGCAGTACTTC. This translates into CASSTSGTDEQYF.

The chain joins TRBV7-8 to TRBJ2-1; D not certain. CDR3 length: 18 residues. Trimming removed 0 bases at V and 2 bases at J, with 17 bases between. From germline, CDR1 is SGHVS and CDR2 FQNEAQ. The CDR3 DNA follows: TGTGCCAGCAGCTTAGCCCGGCGGTTTCTATTACCCTACAATGAGCAGTTCTTC. Translation: CASSLARRFLLPYNEQFF.

Comments on this clone: At the DNA level, this CDR3 is encoded by other sequences in the same sample as well. V usage is TRBV28 and J usage is TRBJ1-2; D gene uncertain. Trimming shortened V by 4 bases and J by 1 base, and 1 base separated the two germline ends. This CDR3 spans 11 amino acids. Per germline, CDR1 MDHEN and CDR2 SYDVKM. CDR3 in amino acids: CASSYNYGYTF. The CDR3, as DNA: TGTGCCAGCAGTTATAACTATGGCTACACCTTC.

The V call is TRBV4-3, the J call TRBJ2-1; perhaps TRBD1 as D (6 bases). This CDR3 contains 15 residues. CDR1 is LGHNA and CDR2 is YSLEER in the germline V gene. The germline V and J ends were trimmed by 1 base and 6 bases, with 13 bases remaining between them. In DNA form, the CDR3 reads TGCGCCAGCAGCCAAGTGTGGATGGACAGCAATGAGCAGTTCTTC. This codes for CASSQVWMDSNEQFF.

The chain links TRBV7-9 to TRBJ2-1; a weak D match, TRBD2 (5 bases). Germline V gives CDR1 SEHNR, CDR2 FQNEAQ (reference sequence). This CDR3 has 15 residues. Trimming left V 1 base short and J 4 bases short, with 11 bases between. The CDR3 DNA reads TGTGCCAGCAGCTTAGGGCTAGGAGGATACAATGAGCAGTTCTTC. Its translation is CASSLGLGGYNEQFF.

Comments on this clone: Other DNA sequences from this sample encode an identical CDR3 as well. This chain joins TRBV27 and TRBJ2-5; weak D call: TRBD1 (5 bases). V was clipped by 2 bases and J by 5 bases, with 15 bases between them. This CDR3 has 15 residues. In germline, CDR1 is MNHEY, CDR2 SMNVEV (reference sequence). The CDR3 loop is CASSLGQGIGETQYF. In nucleotides, the CDR3 is TGTGCCAGCAGTTTAGGTCAGGGAATTGGGGAGACCCAGTACTTC.

The genes are TRBV5-6 and TRBJ2-1; 7 bases map to TRBD2. The CDR3 contains 16 residues. Per germline, CDR1 SGHDT and CDR2 YYEEEE. V was clipped by 0 bases and J by 4 bases; unmatched bases: 7. DNA of the CDR3: TGTGCCAGCAGCTTGGCCCGAGCGGGGCATTACAATGAGCAGTTCTTC. Its translation is CASSLARAGHYNEQFF.

This clone was recorded only once. CDR3 region: CASTWGAGELFF. CDR3 bases: TGTGCCAGCACCTGGGGCGCCGGGGAGCTGTTTTTT. The rearrangement joins TRBV27 to TRBJ2-2, with D tentatively TRBD1 (5 bases). V lost 7 bases, J lost 6 bases, and 9 bases lay in between. The CDR3 length is 12 residues. Germline CDR1 MNHEY, CDR2 SMNVEV (reference sequence).

A remark on this clone: This sample includes further DNA sequences coding for the same CDR3. This chain joins TRBV27 and TRBJ2-1, with a possible D match to TRBD2 (7 bases). Trimming removed 2 bases from V and 3 bases from J, with 11 bases in between. Germline CDR1 MNHEY, CDR2 SMNVEV (reference sequence). This CDR3 spans 15 amino acids. This CDR3 reads CASSLRGGSYNEQFF. In nucleotides, the CDR3 is TGTGCCAGCAGTTTAAGGGGGGGCAGCTACAATGAGCAGTTCTTC.

As to this clone: Additional DNA sequences in this sample encode the identical CDR3. V is TRBV6-5 and J is TRBJ2-7; the D gene is possibly TRBD2 (5 bases). Germline loops: CDR1 MNHEY, CDR2 SVGAGI. Trimming cost V 0 bases and J 4 bases, with 7 bases left between them. The CDR3 runs 13 residues. CDR3 nucleotides: TGTGCCAGCAGTTACTCAGAGGGTTACGAGCAGTACTTC. This gives the protein CASSYSEGYEQYF.

This chain joins TRBV29-1 and TRBJ2-2; D ambiguous. Trimming removed 2 bases at V and 0 bases at J, with 4 bases between. The germline CDR1 and CDR2 sequences are SQVTM and ANQGSEA. This CDR3 comprises 13 residues. The CDR3 loop is CSVETPNTGELFF. DNA of the CDR3: TGCAGCGTTGAAACTCCGAACACCGGGGAGCTGTTTTTT.

This chain uses TRBV14 with TRBJ2-5; TRBD2 might be the D (6 bases). The length of the CDR3 is 17 residues. Germline V lookup: CDR1 SGHDN, CDR2 FVKESK. Trimming cost V 0 bases and J 2 bases, with 16 bases left between them. The CDR3 DNA sequence: TGTGCCAGCAGCCAAGACGTGCGCGGGGCGCTTCAAGAGACCCAGTACTTC. This gives the protein CASSQDVRGALQETQYF.